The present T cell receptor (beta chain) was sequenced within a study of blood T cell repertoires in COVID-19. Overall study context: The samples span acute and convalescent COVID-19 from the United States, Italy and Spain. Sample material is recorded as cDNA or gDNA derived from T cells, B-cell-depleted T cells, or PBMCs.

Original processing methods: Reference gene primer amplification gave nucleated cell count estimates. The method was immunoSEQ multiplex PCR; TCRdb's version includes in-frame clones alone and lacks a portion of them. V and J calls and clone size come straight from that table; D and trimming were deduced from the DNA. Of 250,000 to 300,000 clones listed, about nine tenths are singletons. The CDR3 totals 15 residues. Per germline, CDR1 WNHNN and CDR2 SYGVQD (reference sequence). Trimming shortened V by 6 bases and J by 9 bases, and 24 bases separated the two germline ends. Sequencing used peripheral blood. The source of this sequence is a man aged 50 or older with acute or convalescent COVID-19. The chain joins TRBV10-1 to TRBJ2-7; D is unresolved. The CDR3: CASSPKRTNGIGQYF. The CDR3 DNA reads TGCGCCAGCAGCCCCAAACGAACTAACGGTATCGGGCAGTACTTC.